The rows below give T cell receptor beta chains drawn from one sample of a study of cytomegalovirus exposure and HLA in healthy donors. Repertoires were generated with immunoSEQ multiplex PCR, while TCRdb's copy carries only in-frame clones and drops some. The sample lists 150,000 to 200,000 clones, about nine tenths occurring once. Input material: PBMCs. Receptor source: a young man in good health and CMV-seropositive. Each CDR3 is given with its conserved first and last residue. Size tells how often a clone was seen (once, few, many) or the class of an expanded clone, and some rows leave it out.

size	V	J	CDR3
NA	TRBV11-1	TRBJ2-7	CASSLSSGVFYEQYF
NA	TRBV2	TRBJ1-5	CASSEGQANQPQHF
few	TRBV2	TRBJ1-6	CASSFGQGVNSPLHF
NA	TRBV30	TRBJ1-2	CAWRITGGRDGYTF
NA	TRBV7-2	TRBJ2-5	CASSLPAGYQETQYF
once	TRBV18	TRBJ2-7	CASSPAAGSYEQYF
NA	TRBV11-2	TRBJ1-1	CASSSPRKTEAFF
NA	TRBV18	TRBJ1-6	CASSPLRDRGNSPLHF
NA	TRBV2	TRBJ1-1	CASSEGGLLNTEAFF
few	TRBV15	TRBJ1-2	CATSRSGAYGYTF
NA	TRBV5-1	TRBJ2-3	CASSLASSDTQYF
NA	TRBV5-1	TRBJ1-2	CASSFGQGADGYTF
NA	TRBV6-5	TRBJ2-6	CASQARGAGANVLTF
NA	TRBV7-9	TRBJ1-2	CASSLGQPFGYTF
NA	TRBV13	TRBJ1-5	CASSQGQGYQPQHF
NA	TRBV27	TRBJ1-5	CASSLIFSGSNQPQHF
NA	TRBV5-6	TRBJ1-3	CASSSRDSGNTIYF
NA	TRBV6-6	TRBJ1-4	CAIGQGNEKLFF
once	TRBV4-3	TRBJ2-7	CARDPFRGGPWVF
once	TRBV19	TRBJ1-2	CASRLEASEGYTF
NA	TRBV29-1	TRBJ2-5	CSVQAGLAETQYF
NA	TRBV7-8	TRBJ1-5	CASSPQTGQNQPQHF
NA	TRBV29-1	TRBJ1-3	CSVQGGTGPGNTIYF
NA	TRBV9	TRBJ2-3	CASSIRHSAQDTQYF
few	TRBV25-1	TRBJ1-3	CASTPGDTIYF
NA	TRBV9	TRBJ2-2	CASSVERNTGELFF
NA	TRBV4-3	TRBJ1-6	CASSQVPGGNNSPLHF
NA	TRBV4-2	TRBJ2-6	CASSPYSQGSGANVLTF
NA	TRBV2	TRBJ1-1	CASSERRTANTEAFF
NA	TRBV11-1	TRBJ1-1	CASSLIPRAEAFF
NA	TRBV30	TRBJ2-1	CAWSYTSGAYNEQFF
NA	TRBV5-4	TRBJ2-3	CASRPWRGHYTQYF
NA	TRBV19	TRBJ2-3	CASSIPAGSRGDTQYF
few	TRBV2	TRBJ2-7	CANRQGDSYEQYF
NA	TRBV29-1	TRBJ2-5	CSAGHQETQYF
NA	TRBV19	TRBJ1-1	CASNRGPMNTEAFF
NA	TRBV6-1	TRBJ1-5	CASREDSQNNNQPQHF
NA	TRBV29-1	TRBJ2-1	CSAPGLYNEQFF
NA	TRBV23-1	TRBJ2-7	CASSQSCGNEQYF
NA	TRBV27	TRBJ1-4	CASSRGGEKLFF
few	TRBV27	TRBJ1-6	CASSIERAPQSPLHF
NA	TRBV7-8	TRBJ2-1	CASSLLAGGPNEQFF
NA	TRBV6-5	TRBJ1-2	CASSYSSGAYGYTF
NA	TRBV18	TRBJ2-2	CASSPRDTGELFF
NA	TRBV15	TRBJ2-5	CATSRAKGIQETQYF
NA	TRBV6-1	TRBJ2-7	CASSFRDRGLEQYF
NA	TRBV11-2	TRBJ2-7	CASSLDGGTTYEQYF
few	TRBV2	TRBJ1-2	CASSADRNYGYTF
NA	TRBV5-4	TRBJ2-5	CASSSDTGGETQYF
NA	TRBV19	TRBJ1-2	CASSSRQVWNYGYTF
NA	TRBV6-5	TRBJ2-7	CASSYSQASPYEQYF
few	TRBV2	TRBJ2-7	CASVGQSYEQYF
NA	TRBV11-2	TRBJ2-3	CASSFRSEGDTQYF